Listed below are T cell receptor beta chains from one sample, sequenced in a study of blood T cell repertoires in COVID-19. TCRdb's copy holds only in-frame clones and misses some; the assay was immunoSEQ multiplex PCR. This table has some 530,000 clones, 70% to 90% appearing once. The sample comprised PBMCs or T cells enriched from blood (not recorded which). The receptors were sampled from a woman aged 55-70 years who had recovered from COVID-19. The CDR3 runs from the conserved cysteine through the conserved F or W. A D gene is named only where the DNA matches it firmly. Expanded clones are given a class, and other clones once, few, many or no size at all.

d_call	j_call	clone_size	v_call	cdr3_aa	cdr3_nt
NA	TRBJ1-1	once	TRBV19	CASSIVGGAPTEAFF	TGTGCCAGTAGTATAGTGGGGGGGGCCCCCACTGAAGCTTTCTTT
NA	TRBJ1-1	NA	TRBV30	CAWNGQGEAFF	TGTGCCTGGAATGGGCAGGGTGAAGCTTTCTTT
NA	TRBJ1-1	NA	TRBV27	CASSFEGKAFF	TGTGCCAGCAGTTTTGAGGGAAAAGCTTTCTTT
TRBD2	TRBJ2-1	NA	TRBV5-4	CASSLLAGGPGDNEQFF	TGTGCCAGCAGCTTGCTAGCGGGGGGGCCGGGAGATAATGAGCAGTTCTTC
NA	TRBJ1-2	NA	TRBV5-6	CASSYRVASGYTF	TGTGCCAGCAGCTACCGGGTTGCGTCTGGCTACACCTTC
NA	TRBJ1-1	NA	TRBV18	CASSSGGNTEAFF	TGTGCCAGCTCATCCGGCGGGAACACTGAAGCTTTCTTT
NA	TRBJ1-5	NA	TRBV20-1	CSASREPNQPQHF	TGCAGTGCTAGTAGGGAGCCCAATCAGCCCCAGCATTTT
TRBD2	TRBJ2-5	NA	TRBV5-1	CASSSGGDYRETQYF	TGCGCCAGCAGCTCCGGGGGGGACTATAGAGAGACCCAGTACTTC
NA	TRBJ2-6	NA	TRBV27	CASSPSGAGANVLTF	TGTGCCAGCAGTCCCTCGGGGGCTGGGGCCAACGTCCTGACTTTC
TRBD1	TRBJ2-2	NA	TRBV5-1	CASSSGQGYTGELFF	TGCGCCAGCAGCTCGGGACAGGGATACACCGGGGAGCTGTTTTTT
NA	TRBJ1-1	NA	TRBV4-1	CASSQAGWGQNTEAFF	TGCGCCAGCAGCCAGGCAGGTTGGGGACAGAACACTGAAGCTTTCTTT
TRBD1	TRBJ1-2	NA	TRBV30	CAWGQGDYGYTF	TGTGCCTGGGGACAGGGCGACTATGGCTACACCTTC
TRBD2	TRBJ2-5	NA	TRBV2	CATSRTSPETQYF	TGTGCCACCTCCCGGACTAGCCCAGAGACCCAGTACTTC
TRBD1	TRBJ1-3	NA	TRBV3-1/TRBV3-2	CASSQGTGESRNTIYF	TGTGCCAGCAGCCAAGGGACAGGGGAATCGAGGAACACCATATATTTT
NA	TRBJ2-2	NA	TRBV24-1	CATAGKTGANTGELFF	TGTGCCACCGCGGGGAAAACAGGGGCCAACACCGGGGAGCTGTTTTTT
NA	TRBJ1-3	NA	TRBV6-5	CASSYRQASSGNTIYF	TGTGCCAGCAGTTACAGACAGGCAAGCTCTGGAAACACCATATATTTT
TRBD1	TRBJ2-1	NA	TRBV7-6	CASSLGGRGNEQFF	TGTGCCAGCAGCTTAGGTGGCAGGGGGAATGAGCAGTTCTTC
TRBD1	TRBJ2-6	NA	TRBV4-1	CASSQEGRGQRASGANVLTF	TGCGCCAGCAGCCAAGAAGGCCGGGGACAGAGAGCCTCTGGGGCCAACGTCCTGACTTTC
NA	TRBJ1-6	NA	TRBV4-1	CASSPYVQGNSPLHF	TGCGCCAGCAGCCCTTATGTCCAGGGAAATTCACCCCTCCACTTT
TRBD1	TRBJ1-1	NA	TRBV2	CASITGGWTEAFF	TGTGCCAGTATTACAGGGGGGTGGACTGAAGCTTTCTTT
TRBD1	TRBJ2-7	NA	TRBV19	CASSTGQGYEQYF	TGTGCCAGTAGTACTGGACAGGGCTACGAGCAGTACTTC
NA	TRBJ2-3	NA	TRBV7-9	CASSLGQDTDTQYF	TGTGCCAGCAGCTTAGGGCAGGACACAGATACGCAGTATTTT
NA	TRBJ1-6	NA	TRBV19	CASSIVGPGGNSPLHF	TGTGCCAGTAGTATAGTGGGCCCCGGGGGAAATTCACCCCTCCACTTT
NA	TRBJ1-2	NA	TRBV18	CASSRGTTNYGYTF	TGTGCCAGCTCACGAGGGACAACTAACTATGGCTACACCTTC
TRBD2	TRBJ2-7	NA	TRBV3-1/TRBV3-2	CASSQRERGGYEQYF	TGTGCCAGCAGCCAAAGGGAGCGGGGGGGCTACGAGCAGTACTTC
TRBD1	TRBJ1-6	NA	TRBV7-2	CASSWDSGSPLHF	TGTGCCAGCAGTTGGGACAGCGGTTCACCCCTCCACTTT
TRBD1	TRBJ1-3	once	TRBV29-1	CSVDGTGGDGNTIYF	TGCAGCGTCGACGGGACAGGGGGCGACGGAAACACCATATATTTT
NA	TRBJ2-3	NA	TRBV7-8	CASSDYVTDTQYF	TGTGCCAGCAGCGACTATGTCACAGATACGCAGTATTTT
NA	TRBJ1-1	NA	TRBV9	CASSVEGTLNTEAFF	TGTGCCAGCAGCGTAGAGGGGACACTGAACACTGAAGCTTTCTTT
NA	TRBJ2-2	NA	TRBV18	CASSPRMIRGENTGELFF	TGTGCCAGCTCACCACGTATGATCCGGGGAGAAAACACCGGGGAGCTGTTTTTT
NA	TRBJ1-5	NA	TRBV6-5	CASSSRSNQPQHF	TGTGCCAGCAGTAGCAGGAGCAATCAGCCCCAGCATTTT